The rows below give T cell receptor beta chains drawn from one sample of a study of blood T cell repertoires in COVID-19. Sequenced by immunoSEQ multiplex PCR; TCRdb stores in-frame clones only, minus some. Of more than 300,000 clones detected, roughly nine tenths appear once; the ten largest clones hold roughly 0.9%. Sequenced input: PBMCs or T cells enriched from blood (not recorded which). These receptors originate from a woman between 40 and 55 years old who had been exposed to COVID-19. The CDR3 runs from the conserved cysteine through the conserved F or W. The D gene is left open where the match is weak. Expanded clones get a size class; other rows say once, few or many, or leave the size out.

j_call: TRBJ2-7; d_call: TRBD2; v_call: TRBV10-1; clone_size: -; cdr3_nt: TGCGCCAGCAGTGGACGAACCCCAGTGGCGGGAGGTGGCTACGAGCAGTACTTC; cdr3_aa: CASSGRTPVAGGGYEQYF
j_call: TRBJ1-4; d_call: -; v_call: TRBV7-9; clone_size: -; cdr3_nt: TGTGCCAGCAGCTCATTACACAGAAGTAATGAAAAACTGTTTTTT; cdr3_aa: CASSSLHRSNEKLFF
j_call: TRBJ2-1; d_call: TRBD1; v_call: TRBV19; clone_size: few; cdr3_nt: TGTGCCAGTAGACGACAGGGCTCCTACAATGAGCAGTTCTTC; cdr3_aa: CASRRQGSYNEQFF
j_call: TRBJ2-2; d_call: -; v_call: TRBV4-1; clone_size: -; cdr3_nt: TGCGCCAGCAGCCAAAGGCGGGAGAACACCGGGGAGCTGTTTTTT; cdr3_aa: CASSQRRENTGELFF
j_call: TRBJ2-1; d_call: -; v_call: TRBV27; clone_size: -; cdr3_nt: TGTGCCAGCAGACTTATTACAGGGAGGGACAATGAGCAGTTCTTC; cdr3_aa: CASRLITGRDNEQFF
j_call: TRBJ2-7; d_call: TRBD1; v_call: TRBV6-5; clone_size: -; cdr3_nt: TGTGCCAGCAACAGGGGGCACTACGAGCAGTACTTC; cdr3_aa: CASNRGHYEQYF
j_call: TRBJ1-1; d_call: -; v_call: TRBV11-1; clone_size: -; cdr3_nt: TGTGCCAGCAGCGCGACTGGGAACACTGAAGCTTTCTTT; cdr3_aa: CASSATGNTEAFF
j_call: TRBJ1-5; d_call: -; v_call: TRBV7-9; clone_size: -; cdr3_nt: TGTGCCAGCAGCCCGGCCGGGAGCAATCAGCCCCAGCATTTT; cdr3_aa: CASSPAGSNQPQHF
j_call: TRBJ1-1; d_call: -; v_call: TRBV12-5; clone_size: once; cdr3_nt: TGTGCTAGTGGTTTGGACCCTACAGGGCGCACTGAAGCTTTCTTT; cdr3_aa: CASGLDPTGRTEAFF
j_call: TRBJ2-2; d_call: TRBD2; v_call: TRBV18; clone_size: -; cdr3_nt: TGTGCCAGCTCGCGAGGGACTAGCCTAAACACCGGGGAGCTGTTTTTT; cdr3_aa: CASSRGTSLNTGELFF
j_call: TRBJ1-3; d_call: -; v_call: TRBV24-1; clone_size: -; cdr3_nt: TGTGCCACCGAGGGATCTGGAAACACCATATATTTT; cdr3_aa: CATEGSGNTIYF
j_call: TRBJ1-1; d_call: -; v_call: TRBV30; clone_size: -; cdr3_nt: TGTGCCTGGGGGGCGAACACTGAAGCTTTCTTT; cdr3_aa: CAWGANTEAFF
j_call: TRBJ2-3; d_call: TRBD2; v_call: TRBV30; clone_size: -; cdr3_nt: TGTGCCTGGAGTGTGACCGGGAGGGGAAATACGCAGTATTTT; cdr3_aa: CAWSVTGRGNTQYF
j_call: TRBJ2-7; d_call: -; v_call: TRBV24-1; clone_size: -; cdr3_nt: TGTGCCACCAGTGATGGGGGGTACGAGCAGTACTTC; cdr3_aa: CATSDGGYEQYF
j_call: TRBJ2-7; d_call: -; v_call: TRBV19; clone_size: -; cdr3_nt: TGTGCCAGTAGTATTTTTCCGGGAATCGAGCAGTACTTC; cdr3_aa: CASSIFPGIEQYF
j_call: TRBJ2-2; d_call: TRBD2; v_call: TRBV9; clone_size: -; cdr3_nt: TGTGCCAGCAGCCGGCAGGGACTAGCGGGAGGGCCTACCGGGGAGCTGTTTTTT; cdr3_aa: CASSRQGLAGGPTGELFF
j_call: TRBJ2-5; d_call: TRBD2; v_call: TRBV7-2; clone_size: -; cdr3_nt: TGTGCCAGCAGCCGTAGCGGGGGGGCCGGGGAGACCCAGTACTTC; cdr3_aa: CASSRSGGAGETQYF
j_call: TRBJ1-4; d_call: TRBD1; v_call: TRBV14; clone_size: -; cdr3_nt: TGTGCCAGCAGCAACCGACAGGGATATAATGAAAAACTGTTTTTT; cdr3_aa: CASSNRQGYNEKLFF
j_call: TRBJ1-6; d_call: -; v_call: TRBV27; clone_size: -; cdr3_nt: TGTGCCAGCAGCCTCGGGGAAGGCTCACCCCTCCACTTT; cdr3_aa: CASSLGEGSPLHF
j_call: TRBJ1-1; d_call: -; v_call: TRBV6-4; clone_size: -; cdr3_nt: TGTGCCAGCAGTGTAAAACCCGGCGGTGAAGCTTTCTTT; cdr3_aa: CASSVKPGGEAFF
j_call: TRBJ2-3; d_call: -; v_call: TRBV19; clone_size: -; cdr3_nt: TGTGCCAGTAGTCTCCGCGAAGGCACAGATACGCAGTATTTT; cdr3_aa: CASSLREGTDTQYF
j_call: TRBJ2-5; d_call: TRBD1; v_call: TRBV14; clone_size: -; cdr3_nt: TGTGCCAGCAGCAAAATAACAGGGGACCGTGGGACCCAGTACTTC; cdr3_aa: CASSKITGDRGTQYF
j_call: TRBJ2-6; d_call: -; v_call: TRBV19; clone_size: -; cdr3_nt: TGTGCCAGTAGTACCGGACTTTTCTCTGGGGCCAACGTCCTGACTTTC; cdr3_aa: CASSTGLFSGANVLTF
j_call: TRBJ1-1; d_call: -; v_call: TRBV3-1/TRBV3-2; clone_size: -; cdr3_nt: TGTGCCAGCAGCTGGGTGGGGGGGAGAGCTTTCTTT; cdr3_aa: CASSWVGGRAFF
j_call: TRBJ2-1; d_call: TRBD2; v_call: TRBV9; clone_size: few; cdr3_nt: TGTGCCAGCAGCGTGGGACTAGCGGGGCTGAACTCCTACAATGAGCAGTTCTTC; cdr3_aa: CASSVGLAGLNSYNEQFF
j_call: TRBJ1-1; d_call: -; v_call: TRBV29-1; clone_size: -; cdr3_nt: TGCAGCGTTAGGCAGGGCATTATTGAAGCTTTCTTT; cdr3_aa: CSVRQGIIEAFF
j_call: TRBJ2-2; d_call: TRBD1; v_call: TRBV6-5; clone_size: -; cdr3_nt: TGTGCCAGCAGTTACGGGACAGGGGTCGCCGGGGAGCTGTTTTTT; cdr3_aa: CASSYGTGVAGELFF
j_call: TRBJ1-4; d_call: TRBD1; v_call: TRBV14; clone_size: -; cdr3_nt: TGTGCCAGCAGCCAAGGACAGGGTGGTTATAACGAAAAACTGTTTTTT; cdr3_aa: CASSQGQGGYNEKLFF
j_call: TRBJ2-1; d_call: TRBD2; v_call: TRBV2; clone_size: -; cdr3_nt: TGTGCCAGCAGGGAGCTAGCGGGAGGGCCACAGTTCTTC; cdr3_aa: CASRELAGGPQFF
j_call: TRBJ2-2; d_call: TRBD1; v_call: TRBV5-4; clone_size: -; cdr3_nt: TGTGCCAGCAGCCACGATAGGGACAGAAACACCGGGGAGCTGTTTTTT; cdr3_aa: CASSHDRDRNTGELFF
j_call: TRBJ1-5; d_call: -; v_call: TRBV15; clone_size: -; cdr3_nt: TGTGCCACCCGGGGGGGCCGAAATCAGCCCCAGCATTTT; cdr3_aa: CATRGGRNQPQHF
j_call: TRBJ1-1; d_call: -; v_call: TRBV30; clone_size: -; cdr3_nt: TGTGCCTGGAGTTCCAGCCGCAGGGGCGTTGAAGCTTTCTTT; cdr3_aa: CAWSSSRRGVEAFF
j_call: TRBJ2-4; d_call: -; v_call: TRBV11-3; clone_size: once; cdr3_nt: TGTGCCAGCAGCTTTTCTTTAGCCAAAAACATTCAGTACTTC; cdr3_aa: CASSFSLAKNIQYF
j_call: TRBJ1-4; d_call: -; v_call: TRBV24-1; clone_size: -; cdr3_nt: TGTGCCACCAGTGACAGGCGTAGTGGTGAAAAACTGTTTTTT; cdr3_aa: CATSDRRSGEKLFF
j_call: TRBJ1-6; d_call: TRBD1; v_call: TRBV19; clone_size: -; cdr3_nt: TGTGCCAGTAGTATCGGACAGGCCTATAATTCACCCCTCCACTTT; cdr3_aa: CASSIGQAYNSPLHF
j_call: TRBJ2-5; d_call: TRBD1; v_call: TRBV27; clone_size: -; cdr3_nt: TGTGCCAGCAGGCCTGGGACAGGGGCCCAAGAGACCCAGTACTTC; cdr3_aa: CASRPGTGAQETQYF
j_call: TRBJ2-2; d_call: -; v_call: TRBV9; clone_size: -; cdr3_nt: TGTGCCAGCAGCGTAGTGAGCACCGGGGAGCTGTTTTTT; cdr3_aa: CASSVVSTGELFF
j_call: TRBJ1-1; d_call: TRBD1; v_call: TRBV5-6; clone_size: -; cdr3_nt: TGTGCCAGCAGCCTCGGGACAGTCATGAACACTGAAGCTTTCTTT; cdr3_aa: CASSLGTVMNTEAFF
j_call: TRBJ1-1; d_call: -; v_call: TRBV9; clone_size: -; cdr3_nt: TGTGCCAGCAGCTGGTCAGGGGAGGGGAACACTGAAGCTTTCTTT; cdr3_aa: CASSWSGEGNTEAFF
j_call: TRBJ2-5; d_call: -; v_call: TRBV30; clone_size: -; cdr3_nt: TGTGCCTTGAGGACAGAAGAGACCCAGTACTTC; cdr3_aa: CALRTEETQYF
j_call: TRBJ1-2; d_call: TRBD1; v_call: TRBV15; clone_size: -; cdr3_nt: TGTGCCACCAGCAGAGATGGGGACAGGGACTTCTATGGCTACACCTTC; cdr3_aa: CATSRDGDRDFYGYTF
j_call: TRBJ1-2; d_call: -; v_call: TRBV18; clone_size: once; cdr3_nt: TGTGCCAGCTCCGTAGGCGGGGCCCAAGGCGCGGTCACCTTC; cdr3_aa: CASSVGGAQGAVTF
j_call: TRBJ2-7; d_call: TRBD1; v_call: TRBV5-6; clone_size: -; cdr3_nt: TGTGCCAGCAGTTCGACCCCGGGACAGCTCCCCTACGAGCAGTACTTC; cdr3_aa: CASSSTPGQLPYEQYF
j_call: TRBJ2-2; d_call: TRBD2; v_call: TRBV4-2; clone_size: -; cdr3_nt: TGTGCCAGCAGCCCGTTATTAGCGGGGGCCGACACCGGGGAGCTGTTTTTT; cdr3_aa: CASSPLLAGADTGELFF
j_call: TRBJ1-3; d_call: -; v_call: TRBV25-1; clone_size: -; cdr3_nt: TGTGCCAGCAGTGATGCAGGGGCATTTGGAAACACCATATATTTT; cdr3_aa: CASSDAGAFGNTIYF
j_call: TRBJ1-1; d_call: -; v_call: TRBV27; clone_size: -; cdr3_nt: TGTGCCAGCAGCCCCTCGGGTCTGAACACTGAAGCTTTCTTT; cdr3_aa: CASSPSGLNTEAFF
j_call: TRBJ2-7; d_call: TRBD2; v_call: TRBV9; clone_size: -; cdr3_nt: TGTGCCAGCAGCGTAGGGGCTAGCGGGAGGTCCAACGAGCAGTACTTC; cdr3_aa: CASSVGASGRSNEQYF
j_call: TRBJ1-1; d_call: -; v_call: TRBV12-3/TRBV12-4; clone_size: once; cdr3_nt: TGTGCCAGCAGACGTAAGGGGGAAGCTTTCTTT; cdr3_aa: CASRRKGEAFF
j_call: TRBJ2-5; d_call: TRBD2; v_call: TRBV7-6; clone_size: once; cdr3_nt: TGTGCCAGCAGCTTGAGGGCTACTAGCGGGGGCTCGCAGACCCAGTACTTC; cdr3_aa: CASSLRATSGGSQTQYF
j_call: TRBJ2-3; d_call: TRBD1; v_call: TRBV5-8; clone_size: -; cdr3_nt: TGTGCCAGCAGCTCGGGACAGGGGGCGCTTTACACAGATACGCAGTATTTT; cdr3_aa: CASSSGQGALYTDTQYF
j_call: TRBJ2-3; d_call: TRBD2; v_call: TRBV5-8; clone_size: -; cdr3_nt: TGTGCCAGCCCCACTAGCGGGACGTATACGCAGTATTTT; cdr3_aa: CASPTSGTYTQYF
j_call: TRBJ2-1; d_call: TRBD1; v_call: TRBV19; clone_size: -; cdr3_nt: TGTGCCAGCCAAAGTTCGACAGGGGGCTACAATGAGCAGTTCTTC; cdr3_aa: CASQSSTGGYNEQFF
j_call: TRBJ1-4; d_call: -; v_call: TRBV6-2/TRBV6-3; clone_size: -; cdr3_nt: TGTGCCAGCAGCCCTGGGAGGGGGGCAACTAATGAAAAACTGTTTTTT; cdr3_aa: CASSPGRGATNEKLFF
j_call: TRBJ1-1; d_call: -; v_call: TRBV2; clone_size: -; cdr3_nt: TGTGCCAGCCGGGGGAGAGGGTACACTGAAGCTTTCTTT; cdr3_aa: CASRGRGYTEAFF
j_call: TRBJ2-3; d_call: TRBD1; v_call: TRBV5-5; clone_size: -; cdr3_nt: TGTGCCAGCAGCGAAGGGGGCAGGGGTGTTGCAGATACGCAGTATTTT; cdr3_aa: CASSEGGRGVADTQYF
j_call: TRBJ2-5; d_call: TRBD2; v_call: TRBV19; clone_size: -; cdr3_nt: TGTGCCAGTAGTATTCCGGGGGGTTCGGAGACCCAGTACTTC; cdr3_aa: CASSIPGGSETQYF
j_call: TRBJ1-2; d_call: -; v_call: TRBV6-5; clone_size: -; cdr3_nt: TGTGCCAGCAGTTTTCTCAGGGGACAAGGCTACACCTTC; cdr3_aa: CASSFLRGQGYTF
j_call: TRBJ1-5; d_call: -; v_call: TRBV28; clone_size: -; cdr3_nt: TGTGCCAGCAGTTTAACCAGGGGATCCGGGGGCAATCAGCCCCAGCATTTT; cdr3_aa: CASSLTRGSGGNQPQHF
j_call: TRBJ1-5; d_call: TRBD1; v_call: TRBV5-5; clone_size: few; cdr3_nt: TGTGCCAGCAGCCGGACAGGCGAACAGCCCCAGCATTTT; cdr3_aa: CASSRTGEQPQHF